This TCR beta chain was retrieved from a study of T cells in Graves' hyperthyroidism and ophthalmopathy. V gave up 4 bases and J gave up 6 bases, with 10 bases separating them. The CDR3 is 12 amino acids. Per germline, CDR1 SGDLS and CDR2 YYNGEE. Using RNA transcripts as the source, TCR beta CDR3 regions were amplified. TCR CDR3 underwent first-round RT-PCR with the HTBI primer set. A single record per CDR3 protein comes from TCRdb applying MiXCR to the multiplex PCR reads. This sample has under 600,000 distinct CDR3 sequences, with roughly 16% found just once. Sequencing was carried out using blood. This TCR was recovered from a woman aged 40 to 55 with Graves' ophthalmopathy. This chain joins TRBV9 and TRBJ1-2; tentative D call: TRBD1 (6 bases). CDR3 in amino acids: CASSRGGNGYTF. CDR3 nucleotide sequence: TGTGCCAGCAGCCGAGGGGGTAATGGCTACACCTTC.